Shown below are 30 T cell receptor beta chains from a single sample sequenced in a study of metastatic and nonmetastatic thyroid tumors. Until they underwent thyroid surgery, no patient had received any treatment. TCRdb re-called the PCR reads with MiXCR. The sample includes some 25,000 clones, 14% to 15% of them seen just once. Sequencing input: blood. These receptors were obtained from a female donor with papillary thyroid cancer or a benign thyroid nodule (not recorded which). Some clones in this sample may be carry-over from other donors' samples.

This clone was seen at least ten times. The DNA of the CDR3 is TGTGCCAGTAGTATAAGGGGCAATCAGCCCCAGCATTTT. Translating gives CASSIRGNQPQHF. The J gene is TRBJ1-5, the V gene TRBV19; D call uncertain. Between the trimmed V and J ends, which lost 2 bases and 2 bases, there was a span of 4 bases. The V gene's germline CDR1 is LNHDA and CDR2 SQIVND (reference sequence). The CDR3 has 13 residues.

This clone was counted at least ten times. The rearrangement joins TRBV20-1 to TRBJ2-7; TRBD2 matches at 8 bases. V trimming: 3 bases; J trimming: 4 bases; junction bases outside the gene matches: 11. CDR3 size: 15 residues. CDR1 is DFQATT, CDR2 SNEGSKA, per germline (reference sequence). CDR3 DNA sequence: TGCAGTGCTAGCGGGTCTGGGCGGGAGGAGTACGAGCAGTACTTC. Translating gives CSASGSGREEYEQYF.

The rearrangement uses TRBV5-4 and TRBJ2-3, with 8 bases matching TRBD1. This CDR3 has 14 residues. The ends lost 0 bases at V and 5 bases at J; junction bases unmatched: 2. CDR1 is SGHNT and CDR2 is YYREEE in the germline V gene (reference sequence). CDR3 region: CASSLEQGEDTQYF. CDR3 DNA: TGTGCCAGCAGCTTGGAACAGGGGGAAGATACGCAGTATTTT.

In this sample, this clone is medium-sized. The chain has TRBV28 and TRBJ2-2, with TRBD2 identical over 13 bases. V was pared by 6 bases and J by 5 bases, with 18 bases of the junction left unmatched. This CDR3 has 20 amino acids. Germline V lookup: CDR1 MDHEN, CDR2 SYDVKM. CDR3 residues: CASRRRQGRTSGSRTGELFF. CDR3 in DNA: TGTGCCAGCAGGAGAAGACAGGGGCGGACTAGCGGGAGTCGGACCGGGGAGCTGTTTTTT.

There are a few counts of this clone. The chain has TRBV11-1 and TRBJ2-2, with 11 bases lining up with TRBD2. The CDR3 is 17 residues long. The V and J ends lost 4 bases and 6 bases, in that order; junction bases with no gene match: 10. Germline V gene data show CDR1 as SGHAT and CDR2 as FQDESV (reference sequence). CDR3 nucleotides: TGTGCCAGCAGCTCCAGGTCCACTAGCGGGAGATCCGGGGAGCTGTTTTTT. Translation gives CASSSRSTSGRSGELFF.

This clone has a count of ten or more. The chain uses TRBV6-1 and TRBJ1-6; TRBD1 matches 8 bases. CDR3 length: 14 amino acids. Losses at the gene ends were 6 bases for V and 10 bases for J; bases not matched to a gene: 8. Germline V lookup: CDR1 MNHNS, CDR2 SASEGT. The CDR3 loop is CASRDRASPSPLHF. The DNA for the CDR3 is TGTGCCAGCAGGGACAGGGCCTCCCCCTCACCCCTCCACTTT.

Many counts were recorded for this clone. This chain joins TRBV20-1 and TRBJ2-5; 8 nucleotides line up with TRBD2. Trimming cost V 7 bases and J 1 base; bases outside gene matches: 11. CDR3 length equals 15 residues. Germline V lookup: CDR1 DFQATT, CDR2 SNEGSKA (reference sequence). The CDR3 sequence is CSVERTSRPQETQYF. CDR3 DNA sequence: TGCAGTGTTGAAAGGACTAGCCGCCCCCAAGAGACCCAGTACTTC.

By share, this clone ranks as medium-sized. The chain uses TRBV5-8 and TRBJ1-2; no definite D call. Germline CDR1 and CDR2: SGHTS and YDEGEE. The V end was cut by 2 bases, the J end by 2 bases, with 10 bases between. The CDR3 sequence is 14 residues long. CDR3 sequence (DNA): TGTGCCAGCAGCTTTGACGGGAGGAACTATGGCTACACCTTC. Protein: CASSFDGRNYGYTF.

This clone is medium-sized. This chain links TRBV6-1 with TRBJ2-1; 11 bases match TRBD2. The CDR3 loop spans 15 amino acids. Germline CDR1 reads MNHNS; CDR2 reads SASEGT. With V trimmed by 8 bases and J by 3 bases, 6 bases remained unmatched. The CDR3 here is CASWASGRFYNEQFF. CDR3 DNA sequence: TGTGCCAGCTGGGCTAGCGGGAGGTTCTACAATGAGCAGTTCTTC.

This clone was seen at least ten times. The chain combines TRBV2 with TRBJ2-7; 7 nucleotides agree with TRBD2. V dropped 7 bases and J dropped 4; count of bases not matched to a gene: 7. This CDR3 comprises 13 residues. Germline loops: CDR1 SNHLY, CDR2 FYNNEI. This CDR3 is CASNREAGYEQYF. The CDR3 DNA follows: TGTGCCAGCAATCGGGAGGCGGGGTACGAGCAGTACTTC.

The table lists this clone with many counts. V usage is TRBV7-9 and J usage is TRBJ2-1, with D uncertain. Germline V gene sequence: CDR1 SEHNR, CDR2 FQNEAQ (reference sequence). CDR3 size: 14 residues. V lost 1 base and J 8 bases, leaving 12 bases between the germline ends. Here the CDR3 reads CASSLGRPPHEQFF. CDR3 coding DNA: TGTGCCAGCAGCTTAGGACGCCCTCCCCATGAGCAGTTCTTC.

This clone was detected many times. The J gene is TRBJ2-3, the V gene TRBV5-8; D not resolved. Germline V CDR1 and CDR2: SGHTS, YDEGEE. The V end lost 0 bases, the J end lost 4 bases, and 12 bases lay between the germline ends. The CDR3 spans 15 residues. The chain's CDR3 is CASSLGGSNPDTQYF. DNA of the CDR3: TGTGCCAGCAGCTTGGGGGGTAGTAATCCAGATACGCAGTATTTT.

This clone came up many times. The V and J genes are TRBV3-2 and TRBJ1-6; TRBD1, as called in the table, went unchecked against the DNA. TRBV3-2 counts as a pseudogene. This CDR3 contains 21 residues. As DNA, the CDR3 is TGTGCCAGCAGCCAAGCCCGAGGGAGTCTGGTCCGGACAGTAGGCCATTCACCCCTCCACTTT. This encodes CASSQARGSLVRTVGHSPLHF.

The V call is TRBV6-1, the J call TRBJ1-3, with D unresolved. Per the germline V gene, CDR1 is MNHNS and CDR2 is SASEGT. The CDR3 is 14 amino acids. The germline V and J ends were trimmed by 7 bases and 2 bases, with 12 bases remaining between them. Here the CDR3 reads CASIPTNTGNTIYF. DNA of the CDR3: TGTGCCAGCATTCCGACAAATACTGGAAACACCATATATTTT.

Written as DNA, the CDR3 is TGCGCCAGCAGCCATCCTACCCGGGACTACTCCTACGAGCAGTACTTC. Amino acids: CASSHPTRDYSYEQYF. The chain is built from TRBV4-3 and TRBJ2-7; 7 bases agree with TRBD2. The length of the CDR3 is 16 residues. Trimming cost V 3 bases and J 0 bases; bases outside gene matches: 8. The germline V gene has CDR1 LGHNA and CDR2 YSLEER.

This clone was seen repeatedly, ten times or more. The chain has TRBV10-3 and TRBJ2-1, with D hard to call. The CDR3 spans 15 residues. With 6 bases removed from V and 4 bases from J, the gap between germline ends came to 16 bases. CDR1 is ENHRY and CDR2 is SYGVKD in the germline V gene. The CDR3 DNA follows: TGTGCCATCAGGGCCAGCACGGACGGATACAATGAGCAGTTCTTC. Its translation is CAIRASTDGYNEQFF.

This clone was seen repeatedly, ten times or more. The chain couples TRBV4-3 to TRBJ1-2; D not certain. This CDR3 is 15 amino acids long. Germline assignment: CDR1 LGHNA and CDR2 YSLEER. The V gene lost 0 bases and the J gene lost 5 bases, with 13 bases spanning the gap. The CDR3 loop is CASSQDRRVGYGYTF. The CDR3 DNA reads as TGCGCCAGCAGCCAAGATAGGAGGGTCGGGTATGGCTACACCTTC.

This clone was detected many times. It may be a read error: a sequence one base away is much more abundant. Likely a read error: the CDR3 ends without its conserved phenylalanine or tryptophan. The rearrangement joins TRBV5-8 to TRBJ1-2, with 8 bases that match TRBD1. This CDR3 is built from 14 residues. The trim removed 3 bases at V and 8 bases at J, leaving 9 bases unmatched. Germline CDR1 and CDR2: SGHTS and YDEGEE. This CDR3 reads CASSSDRGLRGYTI. The CDR3 DNA reads TGTGCCAGCAGCTCCGACAGGGGCCTGCGGGGCTACACCATC.

At least ten counts were recorded for this clone. The V call is TRBV5-4, the J call TRBJ2-5; D not resolved. Trimming cost V 3 bases and J 2 bases, with 11 bases left between them. This CDR3 is 14 amino acids long. The germline V gene encodes CDR1 SGHNT and CDR2 YYREEE (reference sequence). The CDR3 spells CASSSFDFQETQYF. CDR3 DNA: TGTGCCAGCAGCTCATTTGACTTTCAAGAGACCCAGTACTTC.

This sequence joins TRBV6-1 and TRBJ2-7, with 8 bases aligning to TRBD1. V dropped 6 bases and J dropped 7; count of bases not matched to a gene: 5. There are 12 residues in the CDR3. Germline V CDR1 and CDR2: MNHNS, SASEGT. The CDR3 sequence is CASSFTGGEQYF. CDR3 sequence (DNA): TGTGCCAGCAGCTTTACAGGGGGGGAGCAGTACTTC.

This clone was seen many times. The junction departs from germline at one end; a sequencing error may be responsible. The same CDR3 arises from other DNA sequences in this sample as well. The rearrangement uses TRBV7-8 and TRBJ2-2, with TRBD2 as a possible D gene (5 bases). CDR1 and CDR2 (germline): SGHVS, FQNEAQ. The CDR3 is made up of 15 amino acids. CDR3 region: CASSYALVNTGELFF. CDR3 sequence (DNA): TGTGCCAGCAGCTACGCGTTGGTAAACACCGGGGAACTGTTTTTT.

This clone rates as medium-sized. The chain recombines TRBV4-3 with TRBJ1-2; D gene ambiguous. Trimming took off 1 base at V and 2 bases at J, with 8 bases between the two ends. The CDR3 runs to 14 residues. CDR1 and CDR2 from the germline V gene are LGHNA and YSLEER. DNA of the CDR3: TGCGCCAGCAGCCAAGGGTACGGGAACTATGGCTACACCTTC. It is translated as CASSQGYGNYGYTF.

This clone qualifies as medium-sized (0.01 to 0.1%). The chain uses TRBV7-8 and TRBJ2-7; 7 bases are shared with TRBD2. This CDR3 has 12 residues. After removal of 3 bases from V and 5 bases from J, the junction contained 1 base not matched to a gene. Germline V gene lookup returns CDR1 SGHVS and CDR2 FQNEAQ. CDR3 DNA sequence: TGTGCCAGCAGCTTGGGGAGGGACGAGCAGTACTTC. Protein sequence: CASSLGRDEQYF.

This clone was detected ten times or more. The V call is TRBV19, the J call TRBJ2-1; 10 nucleotides agree with TRBD2. The ends lost 3 bases at V and 6 bases at J; junction bases unmatched: 8. Germline CDR1 LNHDA, CDR2 SQIVND (reference sequence). This CDR3 region has 16 residues. The CDR3 protein is CASSMTSGRQSNEQFF. The CDR3 bases are TGTGCCAGTAGTATGACTAGCGGGCGCCAATCCAATGAGCAGTTCTTC.

By sample fraction, this clone is medium-sized. V usage is TRBV6-1 and J usage is TRBJ1-5, with D uncertain. The length of the CDR3 is 14 residues. Germline CDR1 is MNHNS and CDR2 is SASEGT. The germline V and J ends were trimmed by 3 bases and 6 bases, with 12 bases remaining between them. CDR3 nucleotide sequence: TGTGCCAGCAGTGAGGCGGGGAAGGGTCAGCCCCAGCATTTT. Translated: CASSEAGKGQPQHF.

The sample holds a few counts of this clone. This chain uses TRBV6-6 with TRBJ1-5; TRBD1 is a possible D gene (5 bases). Germline-derived CDR1 and CDR2 are MNHNY and SVGAGI (reference sequence). Between the trimmed V and J ends, which lost 2 bases and 4 bases, there was a span of 12 bases. There are 15 residues in the CDR3. CDR3 in amino acids: CASSYTGLPNQPQHF. The DNA for the CDR3 is TGTGCCAGCAGTTACACAGGTCTACCGAATCAGCCCCAGCATTTT.

At least ten counts were recorded for this clone. A read error may explain this, as a much larger clone is one base away. The chain carries TRBV11-2 and TRBJ2-5; D gene ambiguous. CDR1 and CDR2 from the germline V gene are SGHAT and FQNNGV. V was clipped by 5 bases and J by 2 bases, with 9 bases between them. There are 13 residues in the CDR3. The CDR3 coding sequence is TGTGCCAGCAGCCCCTATGTGCAAGAGACCCAGTACTTC. It specifies CASSPYVQETQYF.

In this sample, this clone turned up a few times. A read error may be the cause here, since a much bigger clone is one base away. V and J are TRBV7-2 and TRBJ2-1; D uncertain. V was trimmed by 5 bases and J by 4 bases, leaving 9 bases between them. The CDR3 has 13 amino acids. Per the germline V gene, CDR1 is SGHTA and CDR2 is FQGNSA. CDR3 amino acids: CASSPDVYNEQFF. The CDR3 nucleotides are TGTGCCAGCAGCCCTGACGTATACAATGAGCAGTTCTTC.

This clone was picked up many times. V and J are TRBV15 and TRBJ2-1; the D is unclear. Looked up from germline, CDR1 is LNHNV and CDR2 is YYDKDF (reference sequence). The CDR3 spans 15 residues. Trimming pared 5 bases from V and 9 bases from J, leaving 20 bases between. This CDR3 is CATSGGLDRWAEQFF. The CDR3 nucleotides are TGTGCCACCAGCGGTGGGCTAGATCGGTGGGCTGAGCAGTTCTTC.

This clone was observed at least ten times. V and J are TRBV5-1 and TRBJ2-1; D perhaps matches TRBD2 (6 bases). Germline CDR1 is SGHRS and CDR2 is YFSETQ. V was shortened by 7 bases and J by 1 base, with 15 bases between the two germline ends. This CDR3 is built from 15 residues. DNA of the CDR3: TGCGCCAGCCAGCCGGGCGGGGATTCCTACAATGAGCAGTTCTTC. Protein product: CASQPGGDSYNEQFF.